Below, one TCR beta chain is given with its context. This clonotype was detected many times. Its recognized antigen is unknown. No clone much larger than this one lies a single base away; base qualities are absent. CDR1 SQVTM and CDR2 ANQGSEA are derived from the germline V gene. The germline ends are 14 bases apart after V is trimmed by 7 bases and J by 7 bases. The CDR3 runs 13 amino acids, cysteine and phenylalanine included. The entry retains the CDR3 DNA only, 39 bases that are in frame from base 1. These data belong to a study of CD8 T cells in ankylosing spondylitis (dated by TCRdb to the late 2010s). About the investigation overall: T cell receptor beta repertoires were profiled in healthy donors and ankylosing spondylitis patients so that disease-linked TCR variants could be found. The full study cohort comprised around 23 ankylosing spondylitis patients and 85 to 120 healthy donors. Peripheral blood was sampled, and synovial fluid was additionally collected from ankylosing spondylitis patients.

These reads were obtained on an Illumina HiSeq 2500. Quantitative 5'-RACE with molecular barcodes was used to prepare TCR beta libraries. The original pipeline was this. A new computational method based on a probabilistic model of VDJ rearrangement was used to identify disease-linked TCR variants. The public sequencing data were trimmed at Q25 with fastp and processed into clonotypes with MiXCR by TCRdb, which kept only in-frame beta chains. For every CDR3 protein sequence, its rows merge into one entry that carries the most common genes and DNA. TCRdb's processing, not the authors', yielded these V and J calls. The sample table records hundreds of thousands of distinct CDR3 sequences; approximately 12% of these occur just once. The ten largest clones represent just over 0.5% of the sample. General study outcomes and caveats: The disease-linked clones had a CD8+ phenotype and were found at relatively low frequencies in peripheral blood. Some TCR beta motif variants had previously been reported in synovial fluid and blood of reactive arthritis patients, which suggested common disease-initiation mechanisms. Blood from ankylosing spondylitis patients appeared to be characterized by a TCR beta motif made up of 8 or 9 highly homologous amino acid variants. Significant enrichment of the disease-linked clones was reported in matched synovial fluid samples from ankylosing spondylitis patients.

The specimen was blood, either unsorted or a sorted T cell fraction (not recorded which). This sequence originates from a male donor with ankylosing spondylitis. This sequence uses TRBV29-1 and TRBJ1-6; the D gene cannot be named for sure. The sequence in DNA is TGCAGCGCTAGGGAGGGATCGAATTCACCCCTCCACTTT. This sequence encodes CSAREGSNSPLHF.